The rows below give T cell receptor beta chains drawn from one sample of a study of blood T cell repertoires in COVID-19. Profiled with immunoSEQ multiplex PCR; TCRdb holds only in-frame clones, not every one. The sample contains 60,000 to 80,000 clones, roughly 90% of which appear only once. Input material: peripheral blood. The source is a human donor in a cohort sampled during active COVID-19. CDR3s include the opening cysteine and the closing phenylalanine or tryptophan. The D gene is left open where the match is weak. Expanded clones get a size class; other rows say once, few or many, or leave the size out.

v_gene: TRBV3-1/TRBV3-2
d_gene: -
abundance: few
j_gene: TRBJ2-7
CDR3nt: TGTGCCAGCAGCCGGCCCGGACTCTCGGGCTACGAGCAGTACTTC
CDR3aa: CASSRPGLSGYEQYF

v_gene: TRBV5-1
d_gene: TRBD2
abundance: few
j_gene: TRBJ2-7
CDR3nt: TGCGCCAGCAGCCTGATCGAGCGGGGGGGCCACGAGCAGTACTTC
CDR3aa: CASSLIERGGHEQYF

v_gene: TRBV4-3
d_gene: TRBD1
abundance: once
j_gene: TRBJ2-1
CDR3nt: TGCGCCAGCAGCCAAGGACAGGGTAGCTACAATGAGCAGTTCTTC
CDR3aa: CASSQGQGSYNEQFF

v_gene: TRBV7-9
d_gene: -
abundance: -
j_gene: TRBJ2-7
CDR3nt: TGTGCCAGCAGCCTCCCCCCGACAGGTAACTACGAGCAGTACTTC
CDR3aa: CASSLPPTGNYEQYF

v_gene: TRBV7-2
d_gene: -
abundance: once
j_gene: TRBJ2-7
CDR3nt: TGTGCCAGCAGCTCGACTCTCACCTACGAGCAGTACTTC
CDR3aa: CASSSTLTYEQYF

v_gene: TRBV14
d_gene: -
abundance: -
j_gene: TRBJ1-2
CDR3nt: TGTGCCAGCAGCCAAACCCCTTTTGGAGCGGGATTCTATGGCTACACCTTC
CDR3aa: CASSQTPFGAGFYGYTF

v_gene: TRBV9
d_gene: TRBD2
abundance: once
j_gene: TRBJ2-1
CDR3nt: TGTGCCAGCAGCGTCCTCAGCGGGGGGGCCGGTAATGAGCAGTTCTTC
CDR3aa: CASSVLSGGAGNEQFF

v_gene: TRBV5-4
d_gene: -
abundance: -
j_gene: TRBJ2-7
CDR3nt: TGTGCCAGCAGTTCGAGCTCCTACGAGCAGTACTTC
CDR3aa: CASSSSSYEQYF

v_gene: TRBV28
d_gene: -
abundance: -
j_gene: TRBJ2-3
CDR3nt: TGTGCCACCTGCCAGGGGGATACGCAGTATTTT
CDR3aa: CATCQGDTQYF

v_gene: TRBV3-1/TRBV3-2
d_gene: TRBD2
abundance: -
j_gene: TRBJ2-7
CDR3nt: TGTGCCAGCAGCCAGGACTTCGAAGGACTAGCGCTCCACGAGCAGTACTTC
CDR3aa: CASSQDFEGLALHEQYF

v_gene: TRBV5-1
d_gene: -
abundance: -
j_gene: TRBJ2-7
CDR3nt: TGCGCCAGCAGCTTGGGACAGGCTTATTTCTACGAGCAGTACTTC
CDR3aa: CASSLGQAYFYEQYF

v_gene: TRBV7-2
d_gene: -
abundance: -
j_gene: TRBJ2-3
CDR3nt: TGTGCCAGCAGTTACGTTAGCGGTGCGCAGTATTTT
CDR3aa: CASSYVSGAQYF

v_gene: TRBV15
d_gene: -
abundance: -
j_gene: TRBJ1-1
CDR3nt: TGTGCCACCAGCAGGGGAGGCAGGGTTATGAACACTGAAGCTTTCTTT
CDR3aa: CATSRGGRVMNTEAFF

v_gene: TRBV4-3
d_gene: TRBD2
abundance: -
j_gene: TRBJ2-1
CDR3nt: TGCGCCAGCAGCCGGGGACTAGCGTCGGACAATGAGCAGTTCTTC
CDR3aa: CASSRGLASDNEQFF

v_gene: TRBV19
d_gene: TRBD2
abundance: -
j_gene: TRBJ2-2
CDR3nt: TGTGCCAGTAGTCCACCCAGGGGACTAGCGGGATCGGGGCTGTTTTTT
CDR3aa: CASSPPRGLAGSGLFF

v_gene: TRBV19
d_gene: -
abundance: few
j_gene: TRBJ1-3
CDR3nt: TGTGCCAGTATTAGCGACTACTCTGGAAACACCATATATTTT
CDR3aa: CASISDYSGNTIYF

v_gene: TRBV6-6
d_gene: -
abundance: -
j_gene: TRBJ1-4
CDR3nt: TGTGCCAGCAGGGACACCCCGTATGAAAAACTGTTTTTT
CDR3aa: CASRDTPYEKLFF

v_gene: TRBV14
d_gene: -
abundance: few
j_gene: TRBJ1-5
CDR3nt: TGTGCCAGCAGCCGTACAGGGAATCAGCCCCAGCATTTT
CDR3aa: CASSRTGNQPQHF

v_gene: TRBV5-1
d_gene: -
abundance: -
j_gene: TRBJ2-7
CDR3nt: TGCGCCAGCAGCTTGGCTCTACCCGCCTACGAGCAGTACTTC
CDR3aa: CASSLALPAYEQYF

v_gene: TRBV4-3
d_gene: TRBD1
abundance: -
j_gene: TRBJ2-7
CDR3nt: TGCGCCAGCAGCCTTGGGACAGGGCTGGACGAGCAGTACTTC
CDR3aa: CASSLGTGLDEQYF

v_gene: TRBV21-1
d_gene: -
abundance: -
j_gene: TRBJ1-3
CDR3nt: TGTGCCAGCAGCACCCCGGGGGGAGGGCCAGACACCATATATTTT
CDR3aa: CASSTPGGGPDTIYF

v_gene: TRBV7-9
d_gene: TRBD1
abundance: few
j_gene: TRBJ1-1
CDR3nt: TGTGCCAGCAGCTTTCAGGGGGATGAAGCTTTCTTT
CDR3aa: CASSFQGDEAFF

v_gene: TRBV7-2
d_gene: -
abundance: -
j_gene: TRBJ1-6
CDR3nt: TGTGCCAGCAGCTTCCCCTTGGTCCCCGGGGGGTTTACTTCACCCCTCCACTTT
CDR3aa: CASSFPLVPGGFTSPLHF

v_gene: TRBV7-9
d_gene: TRBD2
abundance: -
j_gene: TRBJ2-3
CDR3nt: TGTGCCAGCAGCTTCCCGGGAGGAACCACAGATACGCAGTATTTT
CDR3aa: CASSFPGGTTDTQYF

v_gene: TRBV5-1
d_gene: TRBD2
abundance: -
j_gene: TRBJ2-1
CDR3nt: TGCGCCAGCAGCTTGGCCTTGGTAGCGGGAGTAGGTGAGCAGTTCTTC
CDR3aa: CASSLALVAGVGEQFF

v_gene: TRBV30
d_gene: -
abundance: -
j_gene: TRBJ1-5
CDR3nt: TGTGCCTGGTCCGGGGGGCAGAATCAGCCCCAGCATTTT
CDR3aa: CAWSGGQNQPQHF

v_gene: TRBV6-2/TRBV6-3
d_gene: -
abundance: -
j_gene: TRBJ1-2
CDR3nt: TGTGCCAGCAGTTACTCGGGGGCCTACTATGGCTACACCTTC
CDR3aa: CASSYSGAYYGYTF

v_gene: TRBV27
d_gene: -
abundance: -
j_gene: TRBJ2-1
CDR3nt: TGTGCCAGCAGGGGCTCGTACAATGAGCAGTTCTTC
CDR3aa: CASRGSYNEQFF

v_gene: TRBV9
d_gene: -
abundance: -
j_gene: TRBJ2-7
CDR3nt: TGTGCCAGCAGCGGTGACTGGGCCTACGAGCAGTACTTC
CDR3aa: CASSGDWAYEQYF

v_gene: TRBV20-1
d_gene: -
abundance: once
j_gene: TRBJ1-2
CDR3nt: TGCAGTGCGGTGGCCCTCTATGGCTACACCTTC
CDR3aa: CSAVALYGYTF

v_gene: TRBV5-5
d_gene: TRBD1
abundance: -
j_gene: TRBJ2-1
CDR3nt: TGTGCCAGCAGCAGTGGACAGGGGGCTTCTCGACCAACCTACAATGAGCAGTTCTTC
CDR3aa: CASSSGQGASRPTYNEQFF

v_gene: TRBV25-1
d_gene: TRBD1
abundance: -
j_gene: TRBJ1-1
CDR3nt: TGTGCCAGCAGTGAGTCCGGGACAGGGATAATGAACACTGAAGCTTTCTTT
CDR3aa: CASSESGTGIMNTEAFF

v_gene: TRBV18
d_gene: TRBD2
abundance: -
j_gene: TRBJ2-7
CDR3nt: TGTGCCAGCTCACCTACGAGGGGACTAGCGGGGGCTTACGAGCAGTACTTC
CDR3aa: CASSPTRGLAGAYEQYF

v_gene: TRBV25-1
d_gene: TRBD1
abundance: -
j_gene: TRBJ2-7
CDR3nt: TGTGCCAGCACCCCTAGTGGACAGGGCGACGAGCAGTACTTC
CDR3aa: CASTPSGQGDEQYF

v_gene: TRBV19
d_gene: TRBD1
abundance: -
j_gene: TRBJ1-5
CDR3nt: TGTGCCAGTAGTAGCCCCGAGACAGGGGGCAAGAGGCCCCAGCATTTT
CDR3aa: CASSSPETGGKRPQHF

v_gene: TRBV7-6
d_gene: -
abundance: -
j_gene: TRBJ1-1
CDR3nt: TGTGCCAGCAGCTTATACGAGGGTGATCGAGTTAAAACTGAAGCTTTCTTT
CDR3aa: CASSLYEGDRVKTEAFF

v_gene: TRBV15
d_gene: -
abundance: -
j_gene: TRBJ2-7
CDR3nt: TGTGCCACCAGCAGAGAGACAGTTTACGAGCAGTACTTC
CDR3aa: CATSRETVYEQYF

v_gene: TRBV19
d_gene: -
abundance: once
j_gene: TRBJ1-5
CDR3nt: TGTGCCAGTACCATAGGGACTAGGGATCAGCCCCAGCATTTT
CDR3aa: CASTIGTRDQPQHF

v_gene: TRBV19
d_gene: -
abundance: -
j_gene: TRBJ2-6
CDR3nt: TGTGCCAGTAGTCCCCGTATCTCTGGGGCCAACGTCCTGACTTTC
CDR3aa: CASSPRISGANVLTF